This T cell receptor (beta chain) was sequenced during a study of early T cells in non-severe SARS-CoV-2 infection. TCRdb independently ran MiXCR on the 5' RACE reads; one entry per CDR3 protein. The table has 40,000 to 55,000 distinct CDR3 sequences, 4% seen once. This clonotype was detected many times. The V gene lost 5 bases and the J gene lost 1 base, with 18 bases spanning the gap. The germline V gene encodes CDR1 LGHDT and CDR2 YNNKEL (reference sequence). The CDR3 extends over 17 amino acids. The sequenced sample consisted of whole blood. The rearrangement links TRBV3-1 to TRBJ2-1; D perhaps matches TRBD2 (5 bases). The TCR sequence derives from an adult who was a healthcare worker with PCR-confirmed SARS-CoV-2 infection or an uninfected control (not recorded which). This CDR3 reads CASSSENRGRSYNEQFF. In DNA, the CDR3 is TGTGCCAGCAGCTCTGAAAATCGGGGTAGATCCTACAATGAGCAGTTCTTC.